This TCR beta chain appears in the sequencing data of a study of blood T cell repertoires in COVID-19. The CDR3 runs to 13 residues. Germline lookup yields CDR1 SQVTM and CDR2 ANQGSEA. Losses at the gene ends were 7 bases for V and 4 bases for J; bases not matched to a gene: 8. The Seattle site enrolled patients during active infection and followed them longitudinally. Sequenced by immunoSEQ multiplex PCR; TCRdb stores in-frame clones only, minus some. Of 250,000 to 300,000 clones listed, less than 90% are singletons. What was sequenced was peripheral blood. The sequence was obtained from a woman aged 70-85 years with COVID-19, enrolled during active disease. The chain employs TRBV29-1 and TRBJ1-1; 8 nucleotides agree with TRBD1. The CDR3 DNA reads as TGCAGCGCCACGTCACAGGGGGGCACTGAAGCTTTCTTT. This encodes CSATSQGGTEAFF.